Listed here is a single TCR beta chain. The germline CDR1 and CDR2 sequences are SGDLS and YYNGEE. CDR3 length: 15 residues. The V gene end was trimmed by 4 bases and the J gene end by 1 base; junction bases not matched to a gene: 6. These data come from a study of shared clonotypes between healthy human individuals. Profiled with immunoSEQ multiplex PCR; TCRdb holds only in-frame clones, not every one. The table includes approximately 500,000 clones, around 73% detected once. Every one of the donors was a Caucasian adult that lived in Nashville, Tennessee. Sequenced: PBMCs. This chain connects TRBV9 to TRBJ1-1; 8 nucleotides agree with TRBD1. This TCR came from a woman aged 40 to 50 in good health. Some clones in this sample may be carry-over from other donors' samples. The CDR3 DNA is TGTGCCAGCAGCTTCATGGGGACAGGGAACACTGAAGCTTTCTTT. Encoded protein: CASSFMGTGNTEAFF.